These 29 T cell receptor beta chains came from one sample sequenced in a study of blood T cell repertoires in COVID-19. Using immunoSEQ multiplex PCR, the repertoire was profiled, and TCRdb retains in-frame clones only, with some absent. The table lists 150,000 to 200,000 clones, around four fifths of them singletons, with approximately 12% in the top ten. The source material was PBMCs or T cells enriched from blood (not recorded which). The receptors stem from a woman in her fifties or sixties who had recovered from COVID-19.

The genes are TRBV28 and TRBJ1-6; D gene ambiguous. CDR3 length equals 14 residues. V was shortened by 7 bases and J by 10 bases, with 17 bases between the two germline ends. Germline V gene lookup returns CDR1 MDHEN and CDR2 SYDVKM. CDR3 loop: CASTSWGRGSPLHF. The CDR3 nucleotides read TGTGCCAGCACCTCCTGGGGTCGAGGGTCACCCCTCCACTTT.

The chain carries TRBV24-1 and TRBJ2-3, with a weak D call TRBD1 (6 bases). This CDR3 is 15 amino acids long. V was trimmed by 3 bases and J by 6 bases, leaving 15 bases between them. Germline V gene sequence: CDR1 KGHDR, CDR2 SFDVKD. DNA for the CDR3: TGTGCCACCAGTGATCTTACAGGGCCCGGGGATACGCAGTATTTT. Translation gives CATSDLTGPGDTQYF.

The sample holds a few counts of this clone. This sequence joins TRBV27 and TRBJ2-5; 7 positions agree with TRBD2. V trimming: 3 bases; J trimming: 4 bases; junction bases outside the gene matches: 11. This CDR3 is 16 amino acids long. The V gene's germline CDR1 is MNHEY and CDR2 SMNVEV (reference sequence). The DNA of the CDR3 is TGTGCCAGCAGTTTTAACGGGGGGAGGGCCGGAGAGACCCAGTACTTC. It encodes CASSFNGGRAGETQYF.

This rearrangement joins TRBV19 to TRBJ2-7, with no clear D. The CDR3 runs 14 residues. CDR1 and CDR2 from the germline V gene are LNHDA and SQIVND (reference sequence). Trimming pared 3 bases from V and 2 bases from J, leaving 11 bases between. The CDR3 here is CASSIVAGPYEQYF. The CDR3 DNA is TGTGCCAGTAGTATCGTGGCAGGTCCCTACGAGCAGTACTTC.

J is TRBJ1-2 and V is TRBV6-5; D gene unclear. The germline V and J ends were trimmed by 6 bases and 4 bases, with 9 bases remaining between them. The CDR3 is 12 residues long. CDR1 is MNHEY and CDR2 is SVGAGI in the germline V gene. The DNA for the CDR3 is TGTGCCAGCAGGCTCAGGATCTATGGCTACACCTTC. It is translated as CASRLRIYGYTF.

This clone was seen a handful of times. The gene calls are TRBV5-5 and TRBJ1-3, with 8 bases aligning to TRBD1. CDR1 and CDR2 (germline): SGHKS, YYEKEE (reference sequence). This CDR3 has 17 residues. The junction had 8 bases not matched to a gene; V was cut back by 1 base and J by 2 bases. CDR3 bases: TGTGCCAGCAGCTTGTTCGGGACAGGAGGGGCTGGAAACACCATATATTTT. Translated, it gives CASSLFGTGGAGNTIYF.

The gene calls are TRBV28 and TRBJ1-6; D not resolved. The CDR3 loop spans 14 amino acids. Germline V CDR1 and CDR2: MDHEN, SYDVKM. Trimming cost V 3 bases and J 7 bases, with 10 bases left between them. CDR3 region: CASSFGLENSPLHF. DNA of the CDR3: TGTGCCAGCAGTTTTGGTCTGGAGAATTCACCCCTCCACTTT.

This clone appeared a few times. The DNA of the CDR3 is TGTGCCAGCAGCTCCCCGGGGGGGGTATTCAATGAAAAACTGTTTTTT. Protein sequence: CASSSPGGVFNEKLFF. This chain links TRBV7-2 with TRBJ1-4, with D maybe TRBD1 (5 bases). V was shortened by 4 bases and J by 5 bases, with 17 bases between the two germline ends. Germline lookup yields CDR1 SGHTA and CDR2 FQGNSA. This CDR3 contains 16 residues.

V gene TRBV7-2 combines with J gene TRBJ2-2, with D perhaps TRBD2 (6 bases). Per the germline V gene, CDR1 is SGHTA and CDR2 is FQGNSA. The ends were cut back, 2 bases at V and 4 bases at J, with 14 bases in the middle. The CDR3 covers 16 residues. The CDR3 region has the DNA TGTGCCAGCAGCTTATGGCTCGGGAGTGGCACCGGGGAGCTGTTTTTT. Encoded protein: CASSLWLGSGTGELFF.

The V and J genes are TRBV18 and TRBJ2-7; 8 bases are shared with TRBD1. Trimming cost V 5 bases and J 8 bases; bases outside gene matches: 5. CDR3 length: 12 amino acids. Germline V gene sequence: CDR1 KGHSH, CDR2 LQKENI. The CDR3 bases are TGTGCCAGCTCAGAGGACAGGGATAAGCAGTACTTC. Its translation: CASSEDRDKQYF.

The chain links TRBV11-3 to TRBJ2-3, with a weak D call TRBD2 (5 bases). The germline CDR1 and CDR2 sequences are SGHNT and YENEEA. V lost 4 bases, J lost 8 bases, and 10 bases lay in between. This CDR3 region has 12 residues. The chain's CDR3 is CASSSSPGTQYF. The CDR3 DNA follows: TGTGCCAGCAGCTCTAGCCCCGGTACGCAGTATTTT.

The gene calls are TRBV30 and TRBJ2-1, with TRBD1 identical over 9 bases. Germline lookup yields CDR1 GTSNPN and CDR2 SVGIG (reference sequence). V lost 5 bases and J lost 4; bases outside the gene matches: 15. The CDR3 totals 17 residues. CDR3 in amino acids: CAWAGQGVPPNYNEQFF. The CDR3 DNA reads TGTGCCTGGGCGGGACAGGGAGTCCCGCCTAATTACAATGAGCAGTTCTTC.

V is TRBV11-2 and J is TRBJ2-1; 9 bases match TRBD1. Germline V gene sequence: CDR1 SGHAT, CDR2 FQNNGV. This CDR3 has 15 residues. V shed 7 bases and J 6 bases; nucleotides not matched to a gene: 10. The CDR3: CASTSRTGVLNEQFF. As DNA, the CDR3 is TGTGCCAGCACCTCCAGGACAGGGGTCCTCAATGAGCAGTTCTTC. The whole variable domain, filled in from reference TRBV11-2 and TRBJ2-1, reads EAGVAQSPRYKIIEKRQSVAFWCNPISGHATLYWYQQILGQGPKLLIQFQNNGVVDDSQLPKDRFSAERLKGVDSTLKIQPAKLEDSAVYLCASTSRTGVLNEQFFGPGTRLTVL.

The CDR3 nucleotides read TGTGCCAGCAGTCTCCAGGGGGCAGGGACTAATGAAAAACTGTTTTTT. It codes for CASSLQGAGTNEKLFF. V and J are TRBV2 and TRBJ1-4; 8 bases align to TRBD1. V dropped 5 bases and J dropped 2; count of bases not matched to a gene: 7. Germline CDR1 reads SNHLY; CDR2 reads FYNNEI. The CDR3 extends over 16 amino acids.

V and J are TRBV30 and TRBJ2-2, with 9 bases fitting TRBD2. This CDR3 contains 16 residues. The V and J ends lost 0 bases and 4 bases, in that order; junction bases with no gene match: 6. CDR1 is GTSNPN, CDR2 SVGIG, per germline (reference sequence). The CDR3 sequence is CAWSVRGRVVTGELFF. The DNA of the CDR3 is TGTGCCTGGAGTGTCCGCGGGAGGGTAGTCACCGGGGAGCTGTTTTTT.

The chain is built from TRBV7-3 and TRBJ1-1; a possible D gene is TRBD1 (6 bases). The CDR3 spans 14 residues. Germline V gene data show CDR1 as SGHTA and CDR2 as FQGTGA. V lost 5 bases and J lost 1, with 11 bases in between. The CDR3 sequence: CASSPGHQNTEAFF. CDR3 nucleotides: TGTGCCAGCAGCCCGGGACACCAGAACACTGAAGCTTTCTTT.

The CDR3 DNA sequence: TGTGCCAGCAGTGACCTCAGGGGTTTCACCGGGGAGCTGTTTTTT. It encodes CASSDLRGFTGELFF. The rearrangement joins TRBV25-1 to TRBJ2-2; perhaps TRBD1 as D (6 bases). Germline CDR1 reads MGHDK; CDR2 reads SYGVNS. V lost 3 bases and J 4 bases, leaving 12 bases between the germline ends. This CDR3 comprises 15 residues.

CDR3 bases: TGTGCCAGCAGCTGGTACCGGGACAGGCGGCCATATGGCTACACCTTC. It is translated as CASSWYRDRRPYGYTF. J is TRBJ1-2 and V is TRBV11-2, with 8 bases fitting TRBD1. Germline CDR1 reads SGHAT; CDR2 reads FQNNGV. The CDR3 length is 16 residues. Trimming at V came to 4 bases and at J to 5 bases, leaving 12 bases not matched to a gene. Drawing the rest from reference TRBV11-2 and TRBJ1-2, the complete variable domain is EAGVAQSPRYKIIEKRQSVAFWCNPISGHATLYWYQQILGQGPKLLIQFQNNGVVDDSQLPKDRFSAERLKGVDSTLKIQPAKLEDSAVYLCASSWYRDRRPYGYTFGSGTRLTVV.

The chain couples TRBV10-1 to TRBJ1-1, with unresolved D. The CDR3 spans 13 residues. The V and J ends lost 2 bases and 7 bases respectively, with 11 bases between them. Germline V gene data show CDR1 as WNHNN and CDR2 as SYGVQD (reference sequence). The CDR3 protein is CASSEVRESEAFF. CDR3 nucleotides: TGCGCCAGCAGTGAGGTTCGTGAGAGTGAAGCTTTCTTT.

This chain connects TRBV5-4 to TRBJ2-5; 7 nucleotides match TRBD1. The CDR3 is 13 residues long. Germline CDR1 is SGHNT and CDR2 is YYREEE (reference sequence). V lost 0 bases to trimming and J lost 4 bases; unmatched junction nucleotides: 0. The CDR3 sequence: CASSLAGGETQYF. In nucleotides, the CDR3 is TGTGCCAGCAGCTTGGCAGGGGGAGAGACCCAGTACTTC.

This rearrangement joins TRBV9 to TRBJ1-4; D is unclear. Germline V gene lookup returns CDR1 SGDLS and CDR2 YYNGEE. CDR3 size: 14 residues. V was clipped by 3 bases and J by 3 bases, with 9 bases between them. The CDR3 reads CASSATSANEKLFF. The CDR3 nucleotides read TGTGCCAGCAGCGCCACATCAGCTAATGAAAAACTGTTTTTT.

This clone was counted a single time. This rearrangement joins TRBV30 to TRBJ2-5; TRBD2 might be the D (7 bases). Germline CDR1 GTSNPN, CDR2 SVGIG (reference sequence). The CDR3 length is 14 residues. Trimming left V 5 bases short and J 1 base short, with 14 bases between. The CDR3 DNA sequence: TGTGCCTGGTCGGGGGGCGGTCCCCAAGAGACCCAGTACTTC. As protein: CAWSGGGPQETQYF.

V and J are TRBV5-1 and TRBJ1-1; 9 nucleotides agree with TRBD1. Germline loops: CDR1 SGHRS, CDR2 YFSETQ. The ends lost 0 bases at V and 8 bases at J; junction bases unmatched: 8. The length of the CDR3 is 15 residues. The CDR3 nucleotides are TGCGCCAGCAGCTTGGAGGGGGACAGGGTATCCGAAGCTTTCTTT. Its protein is CASSLEGDRVSEAFF.

The rearrangement links TRBV30 to TRBJ1-2; no clear D gene. Per the germline V gene, CDR1 is GTSNPN and CDR2 is SVGIG (reference sequence). This CDR3 has 13 amino acids. Trimming shortened V by 2 bases and J by 5 bases, and 12 bases separated the two germline ends. The CDR3 bases are TGTGCCTGGAGTACCGGGTCCCAATATGGCTACACCTTC. This encodes CAWSTGSQYGYTF.

CDR3 DNA sequence: TGTGCCAGCAGACTAGCAGGGACAGATACGCAGTATTTT. This codes for CASRLAGTDTQYF. The rearrangement links TRBV6-5 to TRBJ2-3, with D possibly TRBD2 on 6 matching bases. Germline V gene lookup returns CDR1 MNHEY and CDR2 SVGAGI. The CDR3 consists of 13 residues. V lost 6 bases to trimming and J lost 3 bases, with 10 bases between them.

The CDR3 spells CASSLGGTGKFMNTEAFF. The CDR3 region has the DNA TGTGCCAGCAGCTTAGGAGGGACAGGGAAGTTTATGAACACTGAAGCTTTCTTT. V is TRBV7-9 and J is TRBJ1-1; 9 bases fit TRBD1. The CDR3 covers 18 residues. V dropped 1 base and J dropped 0; count of bases not matched to a gene: 9. CDR1 and CDR2 (germline): SEHNR, FQNEAQ (reference sequence).

This chain connects TRBV7-9 to TRBJ2-3; TRBD2 is a possible D gene (6 bases). Germline V gene data show CDR1 as SEHNR and CDR2 as FQNEAQ (reference sequence). V lost 1 base and J 5 bases, leaving 13 bases between the germline ends. This CDR3 comprises 15 residues. The CDR3 here is CASSLDGGSLDTQYF. The CDR3 DNA follows: TGTGCCAGCAGCTTAGACGGGGGTAGTTTAGATACGCAGTATTTT.

This clone was detected a few times. The chain couples TRBV6-4 to TRBJ2-2, with D perhaps matching TRBD2 (5 bases). Germline V gene lookup returns CDR1 MRHNA and CDR2 SNTAGT. V gave up 2 bases and J gave up 7 bases, with 11 bases separating them. The CDR3 covers 14 residues. CDR3 region: CASSDQSGFGELFF. The CDR3 DNA reads TGTGCCAGCAGTGACCAGTCGGGGTTCGGGGAGCTGTTTTTT.

The chain couples TRBV9 to TRBJ1-3, with a possible D match to TRBD1 (5 bases). The CDR3 consists of 16 residues. V dropped 0 bases and J dropped 4 bases, with 14 bases sitting between them. Germline loops: CDR1 SGDLS, CDR2 YYNGEE. DNA for the CDR3: TGTGCCAGCAGCGTAGGGGGGAGGACACAAGGAAACACCATATATTTT. Translated, it gives CASSVGGRTQGNTIYF.